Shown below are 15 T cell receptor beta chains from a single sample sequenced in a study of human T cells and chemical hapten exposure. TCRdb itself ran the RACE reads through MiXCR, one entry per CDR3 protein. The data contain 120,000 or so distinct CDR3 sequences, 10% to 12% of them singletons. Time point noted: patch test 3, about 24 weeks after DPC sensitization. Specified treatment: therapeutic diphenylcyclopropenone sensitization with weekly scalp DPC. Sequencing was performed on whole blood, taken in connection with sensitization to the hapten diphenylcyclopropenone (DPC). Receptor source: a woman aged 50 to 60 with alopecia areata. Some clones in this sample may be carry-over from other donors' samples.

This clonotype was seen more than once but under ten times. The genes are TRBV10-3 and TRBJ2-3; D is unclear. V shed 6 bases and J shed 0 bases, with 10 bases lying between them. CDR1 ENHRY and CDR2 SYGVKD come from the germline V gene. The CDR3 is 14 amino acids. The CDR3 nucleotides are TGTGCCATCAGCCCGGGCGGCAGCACAGATACGCAGTATTTT. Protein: CAISPGGSTDTQYF.

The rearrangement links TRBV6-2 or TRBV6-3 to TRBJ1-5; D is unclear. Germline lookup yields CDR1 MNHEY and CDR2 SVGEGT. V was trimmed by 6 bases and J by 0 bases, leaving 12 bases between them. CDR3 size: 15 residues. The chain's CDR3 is CASSPSDGSNQPQHF. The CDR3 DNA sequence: TGTGCCAGCAGCCCATCGGACGGTAGCAATCAGCCCCAGCATTTT.

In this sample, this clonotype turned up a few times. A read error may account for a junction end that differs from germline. The CDR3 coding sequence is TGTGCCAGCAGCTTAGACTCCCCGCGGTTCTATTCCTTC. Its translation is CASSLDSPRFYSF. The rearrangement links TRBV7-9 to TRBJ2-7; D not certain. Looked up from germline, CDR1 is SEHNR and CDR2 is FQNEAQ (reference sequence). This CDR3 is built from 13 residues.

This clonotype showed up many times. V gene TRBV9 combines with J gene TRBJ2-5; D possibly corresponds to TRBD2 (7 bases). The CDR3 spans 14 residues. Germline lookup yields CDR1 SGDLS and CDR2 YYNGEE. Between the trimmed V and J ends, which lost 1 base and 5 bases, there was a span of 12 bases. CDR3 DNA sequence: TGTGCCAGCAGCGTAACACAGGGAGGGGAGACCCAGTACTTC. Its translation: CASSVTQGGETQYF.

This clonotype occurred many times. DNA for the CDR3: TGTGCCAGCAGCTTGGAAGATACGCAGTATTTT. This gives the protein CASSLEDTQYF. The chain joins TRBV5-5 to TRBJ2-3; D unclear. The CDR3 runs 11 residues. With 0 bases removed from V and 5 bases from J, the gap between germline ends came to 1 base. The V gene's germline CDR1 is SGHKS and CDR2 YYEKEE (reference sequence).

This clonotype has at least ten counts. This CDR3 reads CSASRLNTGELFF. The CDR3 coding sequence is TGCAGTGCCTCACGACTGAACACCGGGGAGCTGTTTTTT. The V and J genes are TRBV20-1 and TRBJ2-2; D is unclear. Germline V gives CDR1 DFQATT, CDR2 SNEGSKA (reference sequence). The CDR3 is 13 residues long. Trimming took 6 bases from V and 1 from J, leaving 9 bases between them.

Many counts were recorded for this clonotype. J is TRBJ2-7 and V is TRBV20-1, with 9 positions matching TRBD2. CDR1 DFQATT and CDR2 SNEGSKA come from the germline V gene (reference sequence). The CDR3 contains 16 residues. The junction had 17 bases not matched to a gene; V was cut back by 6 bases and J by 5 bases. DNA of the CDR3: TGCAGTGCCGTAGATTTGGGTAGCGGGAGCAGAAACGAGCAGTACTTC. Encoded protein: CSAVDLGSGSRNEQYF.

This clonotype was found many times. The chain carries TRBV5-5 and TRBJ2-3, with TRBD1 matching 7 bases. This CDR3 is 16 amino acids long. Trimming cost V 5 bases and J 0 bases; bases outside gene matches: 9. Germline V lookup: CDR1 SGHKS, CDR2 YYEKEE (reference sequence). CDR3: CASRPLGQASTDTQYF. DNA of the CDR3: TGTGCCAGCAGACCCCTCGGACAGGCGAGCACAGATACGCAGTATTTT.

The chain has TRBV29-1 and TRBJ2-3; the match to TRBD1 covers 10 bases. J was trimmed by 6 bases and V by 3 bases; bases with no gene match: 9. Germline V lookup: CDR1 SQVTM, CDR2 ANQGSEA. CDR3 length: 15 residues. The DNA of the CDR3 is TGCAGCGTTGATATGACAGGGGGCCTTTACGATACGCAGTATTTT. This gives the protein CSVDMTGGLYDTQYF.

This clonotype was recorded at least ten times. This CDR3 reads CASSVVGTGGEQYF. The CDR3 region has the DNA TGTGCCAGCAGCGTAGTAGGGACCGGTGGTGAGCAGTACTTC. This sequence joins TRBV9 and TRBJ2-7; TRBD1 or TRBD2 may be the D gene (5 bases each). Per germline, CDR1 SGDLS and CDR2 YYNGEE. Trimming cost V 0 bases and J 7 bases, with 14 bases left between them. The CDR3 runs to 14 residues.

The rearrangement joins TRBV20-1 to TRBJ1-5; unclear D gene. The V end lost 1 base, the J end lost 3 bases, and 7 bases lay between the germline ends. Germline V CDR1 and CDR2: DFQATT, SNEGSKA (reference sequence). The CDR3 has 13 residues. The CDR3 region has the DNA TGCAGTGCTAGAGGCGGGCCCAATCAGCCCCAGCATTTT. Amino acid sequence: CSARGGPNQPQHF.

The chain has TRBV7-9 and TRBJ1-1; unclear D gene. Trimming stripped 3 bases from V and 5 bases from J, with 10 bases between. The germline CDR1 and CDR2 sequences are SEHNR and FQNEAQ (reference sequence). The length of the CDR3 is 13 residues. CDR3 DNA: TGTGCCAGCAGCTTCCTTGTTGGGACTGAAGCTTTCTTT. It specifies CASSFLVGTEAFF.

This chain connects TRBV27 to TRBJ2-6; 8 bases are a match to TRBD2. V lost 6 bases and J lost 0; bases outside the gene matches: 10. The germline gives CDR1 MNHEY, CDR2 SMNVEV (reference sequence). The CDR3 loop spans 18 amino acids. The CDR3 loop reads CASSRGGIIDSGANVLTF. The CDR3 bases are TGTGCCAGCAGCCGGGGGGGTATCATAGACTCTGGGGCCAACGTCCTGACTTTC. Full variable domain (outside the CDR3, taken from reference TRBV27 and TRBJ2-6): EAQVTQNPRYLITVTGKKLTVTCSQNMNHEYMSWYRQDPGLGLRQIYYSMNVEVTDKGDVPEGYKVSRKEKRNFPLILESPSPNQTSLYFCASSRGGIIDSGANVLTFGAGSRLTVL.

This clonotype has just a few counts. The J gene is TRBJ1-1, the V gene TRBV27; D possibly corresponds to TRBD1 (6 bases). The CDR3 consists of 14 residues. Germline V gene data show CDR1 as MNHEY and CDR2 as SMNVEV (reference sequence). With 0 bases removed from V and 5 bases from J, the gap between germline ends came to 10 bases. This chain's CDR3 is CASSLSGQGTEAFF. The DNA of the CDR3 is TGTGCCAGCAGTTTATCCGGCCAGGGGACTGAAGCTTTCTTT.

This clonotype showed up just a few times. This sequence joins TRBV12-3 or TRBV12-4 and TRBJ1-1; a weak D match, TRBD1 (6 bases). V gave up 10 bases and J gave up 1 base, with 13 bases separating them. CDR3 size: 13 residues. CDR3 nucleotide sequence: TGTGCCACCAAAGAGGGGGGGAACACTGAAGCTTTCTTT. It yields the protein CATKEGGNTEAFF.